This T cell receptor (beta chain) stems from a study of shared clonotypes between healthy human individuals. Concerning this clone itself: Its target is unknown.

Splitting of CD4+ cells produced CD45RA+ naive and CD45RA-negative memory subsets. Method: immunoSEQ multiplex PCR; TCRdb's copy keeps in-frame clones and lacks some. The sample has roughly 2.5 million clones, approximately 90% seen once. Trimming left V 10 bases short and J 0 bases short, with 15 bases between. The V gene's germline CDR1 is ENHRY and CDR2 SYGVKD. This CDR3 contains 14 residues. Study findings and constraints: Naive subsets typically showed greater estimated richness than memory subsets.

The clonotype comes from a man aged 18 to 29 in good health. J is TRBJ1-1 and V is TRBV10-3; no reliable D call. The specimen was naive CD4+ T cells sorted from blood. The subset was: CD45RA+ positively selected. The CDR3 protein is CATNPGALNTEAFF. In DNA form, the CDR3 reads TGTGCCACCAATCCAGGAGCGTTGAACACTGAAGCTTTCTTT.